The TCR beta chain described here comes from a study of blood T cell repertoires in COVID-19. The age range of participants was 18 to 89 years, with residence in around 22 US areas. Produced via immunoSEQ multiplex PCR; TCRdb's table is partial and in-frame only. This table has 150,000 to 200,000 clones, over 75% appearing once. V was clipped by 0 bases and J by 4 bases, with 15 bases between them. CDR1 and CDR2 from the germline V gene are LGHNA and YNFKEQ. The CDR3 is made up of 16 amino acids. The V gene is TRBV4-2, the J gene TRBJ1-2; no clear D gene. The sequence came from a human donor with acute COVID-19. The donor label of this sample is uncertain. The sample was PBMCs or T cells enriched from blood (not recorded which). CDR3: CASSQDPGGRSYGYTF. For the CDR3, the DNA is TGTGCCAGCAGCCAAGATCCAGGTGGCAGGTCCTATGGCTACACCTTC.